The source of this T cell receptor (beta chain) is a study of blood T cell repertoires in COVID-19. Study-level information: COVID-19 samples from acute and convalescent phases originated in the United States, Italy and Spain. PBMCs, B-cell-depleted T cells, or T cells provided the cDNA or gDNA that made up the material.

Original processing notes: Reference gene primer amplification gave nucleated cell count estimates. The protocol was immunoSEQ multiplex PCR, while the TCRdb copy is restricted to in-frame clones and leaves out a portion. The V and J calls and clone size were taken over from that table, and D and trimming were inferred from the DNA. The table shows tens of thousands of clones, with roughly 90% occurring only once. This CDR3 is 14 amino acids long. Germline V lookup: CDR1 SGDLS, CDR2 YYNGEE. The V gene end was trimmed by 4 bases and the J gene end by 4 bases; junction bases not matched to a gene: 4. The V call is TRBV9, the J call TRBJ2-3; 9 bases fit TRBD1. The sample consisted of peripheral blood. The origin of this receptor is a woman over 75 with active or convalescent COVID-19. The CDR3 DNA is TGTGCCAGCAGCTCAGGACAGGGGTCAGATACGCAGTATTTT. This encodes CASSSGQGSDTQYF. The full variable domain, rest sourced from reference TRBV9 and TRBJ2-3, is DSGVTQTPKHLITATGQRVTLRCSPRSGDLSVYWYQQSLDQGLQFLIQYYNGEERAKGNILERFSAQQFPDLHSELNLSSLELGDSALYFCASSSGQGSDTQYFGPGTRLTVL.